This T cell receptor (beta chain) was recorded in a study of T cell clonality in common variable immunodeficiency. Repertoires were generated with immunoSEQ multiplex PCR, while TCRdb's copy carries only in-frame clones and drops some. The sample includes fewer than 30,000 clones, none of them occurring once. CVID subjects were some 15 female and 29 male, aged roughly 8 to 65. Both groups were predominantly of Caucasian heritage. The table lists this clone with many counts. Antigen: not known. The read comes to an end 3 residues before the CDR3 does, leaving the germline J gene to fill in the end. V was clipped by 5 bases and J by 7 bases, with 11 bases between them. CDR3 size: 12 residues. Germline V lookup: CDR1 GTSNPN, CDR2 SVGIG (reference sequence). Findings and caveats of the study: Repertoire-complication correlations in CVID were limited by patient heterogeneity. Common variable immunodeficiency TCR beta sequences reportedly had fewer deletions and N-nucleotide insertions.

The chain links TRBV30 to TRBJ2-2; D might be TRBD2 (6 bases). The sequenced sample was peripheral blood mononuclear cells. This TCR derives from a human donor with common variable immunodeficiency. The sequenced part of the CDR3 DNA is TGTGCCTGGGCGGGGTGGCGCGGGGAG. Translating it yields CAWAGWRGE. Given in full, the CDR3 is CAWAGWRGELFF.